This T cell receptor (beta chain) was profiled in a study of regulatory T cells in long-lasting Graves disease. This clonotype turned up a few times. Time point defined: persistent/refractory GD, antithyroid drugs over 5 years with positive TRAb. PBMC-derived RNA was used for the TCR library. A peripheral blood sample, roughly 9 milliliters in volume, was drawn into EDTA tubes. In building TCR beta libraries, iRepertoire HTBI primers were used together with Arm-PCR of CDR3 regions. MiXCR, run by TCRdb on the multiplex PCR reads, gives a single entry per CDR3 protein. The sample yields approximately 380,000 distinct CDR3 sequences, more than 20% seen once. This TCR came from a female donor with Graves disease. This material consisted of peripheral blood mononuclear cells (PBMCs), taken when the disease was refractory, from a patient treated with antithyroid drugs.

The CDR3 region has the DNA TGTGCCAGCCGCGATTACGGGTTGGGGAACACCGGGGAGCTGTTTTTT. Translating gives CASRDYGLGNTGELFF. This rearrangement joins TRBV6-1 to TRBJ2-2; D gene ambiguous. Germline lookup yields CDR1 MNHNS and CDR2 SASEGT. The CDR3 has 16 amino acids. Trimming cost V 8 bases and J 1 base, with 17 bases left between them.